This TCR beta chain was documented in a study of T cell responses to AZD1222 COVID-19 vaccine. Data came from immunoSEQ multiplex PCR; TCRdb stores just in-frame clones and leaves some out. The table records approximately 100,000 clones, roughly 86% of them present only once. Points on this clone: Antigen unknown.

Study-level findings and limits: Reports indicate that nearly half of spike-specific TCRs are directed at unmutated variant regions. Spike-specific TCR depth and breadth grew after two AZD1222 doses. Repertoire sampling occurred only after the peak T cell response.

Second-dose schedules of about 4 or about 12 weeks were combined. Germline V CDR1 and CDR2: SGHTS, YDEGEE. The CDR3 has 13 residues. V was clipped by 4 bases and J by 4 bases, with 11 bases between them. The rearrangement joins TRBV5-8 to TRBJ1-1, with D tentatively TRBD1 (5 bases). Specimen: peripheral blood, collected 28 days after the second AZD1222 dose. The receptor's source is an adult who received the AZD1222 COVID-19 vaccine. CDR3 residues: CASSRNQGTEAFF. In nucleotides, the CDR3 is TGTGCCAGCAGCAGAAATCAGGGCACTGAAGCTTTCTTT. Full variable domain (missing parts from reference TRBV5-8 and TRBJ1-1): EAGVTQSPTHLIKTRGQQATLRCSPISGHTSVYWYQQALGLGLQFLLWYDEGEERNRGNFPPRFSGRQFPNYSSELNVNALELEDSALYLCASSRNQGTEAFFGQGTRLTVV.